This T cell receptor beta chain stems from a study of T cells after yellow fever vaccination. Study-wide context: It was SMART-Seq v4 Ultra Low Input that prepared the fractions with low cell numbers.

TCRdb reanalysed the 5' RACE reads using MiXCR and keeps one entry per CDR3 protein. The sample carries 25,000 to 35,000 distinct CDR3 sequences, approximately 4.7% recorded once. Findings of the study overall: Subsequent booster samples again held most clones from primary vaccination (around 96% CD4, about 85% CD8).

The CDR3 has 17 residues. Trimming took 5 bases from V and 1 from J; bases not matched to a gene: 7. The germline CDR1 and CDR2 sequences are SEHNR and FQNEAQ (reference sequence). This clonotype was recorded many times. Its specificity is unknown. This rearrangement joins TRBV7-9 to TRBJ2-6; 8 bases match TRBD1. This TCR derives from a young man who received the YFV17D yellow fever vaccine. The specimen was CD8+ T cells sorted from PBMCs, collected 5 days after the yellow fever booster vaccination. The CDR3 loop reads CASSPPGQGSGANVLTF. The DNA for the CDR3 is TGTGCCAGCAGCCCTCCAGGACAGGGTTCTGGGGCCAACGTCCTGACTTTC.